Presented here are 28 T cell receptor beta chains from one specimen sequenced in a study of blood T cell repertoires in COVID-19. The table came from immunoSEQ multiplex PCR; TCRdb's copy has only in-frame clones and leaves some out. The sample consists of some 220,000 clones, approximately 85% of them appearing once. The source material was peripheral blood. All receptors derive from a woman in her sixties or seventies with COVID-19, enrolled during active disease.

This sequence joins TRBV7-3 and TRBJ1-5; perhaps TRBD1 as D (5 bases). The CDR3 runs 15 residues. Trimming stripped 5 bases from V and 2 bases from J, with 13 bases between. The V gene's germline CDR1 is SGHTA and CDR2 FQGTGA. The CDR3 sequence: CASSTQDRGNQPQHF. The CDR3 coding sequence is TGTGCCAGCAGCACCCAAGACAGAGGCAATCAGCCCCAGCATTTT. Full variable domain (missing parts from reference TRBV7-3 and TRBJ1-5): GAGVSQTPSNKVTEKGKYVELRCDPISGHTALYWYRQSLGQGPEFLIYFQGTGAADDSGLPNDRFFAVRPEGSVSTLKIQRTERGDSAVYLCASSTQDRGNQPQHFGDGTRLSIL.

The chain joins TRBV19 to TRBJ2-3; 9 bases align to TRBD2. This CDR3 region has 17 residues. Germline assignment: CDR1 LNHDA and CDR2 SQIVND (reference sequence). V dropped 3 bases and J dropped 3; count of bases not matched to a gene: 10. The CDR3, as DNA: TGTGCCAGTAGTATGGTCCGGCTAGCGGGGCTGACAGATACGCAGTATTTT. This sequence encodes CASSMVRLAGLTDTQYF.

The V and J genes are TRBV23-1 and TRBJ1-5; no firm D call. TRBV23-1 is sorted into the ORF group, with uncertain function. V lost 7 bases to trimming and J lost 7 bases, with 17 bases between them. CDR3 size: 14 residues. CDR3 amino acids: CASTRLLGSQPQHF. CDR3 nucleotides: TGCGCCAGCACCCGACTACTAGGGTCCCAGCCCCAGCATTTT.

This clone was counted at least ten times. The rearrangement links TRBV3-1 (or the pseudogene TRBV3-2) to TRBJ1-4; 9 bases align to TRBD1. Germline CDR1 LGHDT, CDR2 YNNKEL (reference sequence). The CDR3 sequence is 17 residues long. J was trimmed by 4 bases and V by 1 base; bases with no gene match: 7. CDR3 loop: CASSQAPGTGLNEKLFF. In nucleotides, the CDR3 is TGTGCCAGCAGCCAAGCACCCGGGACAGGGCTTAATGAAAAACTGTTTTTT.

The chain recombines TRBV2 with TRBJ1-2; D not certain. Germline V gene lookup returns CDR1 SNHLY and CDR2 FYNNEI. The CDR3 consists of 13 residues. Trimming took 3 bases from V and 5 from J, leaving 10 bases between them. As DNA, the CDR3 is TGTGCCAGCAGTGAGGCAGTTATTTATGGCTACACCTTC. Translated, it gives CASSEAVIYGYTF.

This chain uses TRBV6-2 or TRBV6-3 with TRBJ1-1; maybe TRBD1 (6 bases). Deletions cut 4 bases from V and 0 bases from J, with 12 bases between. This CDR3 has 15 amino acids. Germline V CDR1 and CDR2: MNHEY, SVGEGT. The CDR3 spells CASSFRDNLNTEAFF. CDR3 DNA: TGTGCCAGCAGTTTCCGGGACAACTTGAACACTGAAGCTTTCTTT.

The rearrangement links TRBV19 to TRBJ1-2, with D unresolved. Trimming took 1 base from V and 4 from J, leaving 7 bases between them. The CDR3 contains 13 residues. Germline CDR1 LNHDA, CDR2 SQIVND (reference sequence). The CDR3 sequence: CASSIGSVYGYTF. CDR3 nucleotides: TGTGCCAGTAGTATAGGCTCGGTCTATGGCTACACCTTC.

This chain links TRBV11-3 with TRBJ2-2, with D possibly being TRBD1 (7 bases). Trimming left V 0 bases short and J 5 bases short, with 10 bases between. In germline, CDR1 is SGHNT, CDR2 YENEEA. This CDR3 is built from 15 residues. The CDR3 DNA is TGTGCCAGCAGCTTAGATCCAGGGGGGACCGGGGAGCTGTTTTTT. Translation: CASSLDPGGTGELFF.

This clone was seen once. The chain joins TRBV15 to TRBJ2-1, with 7 bases lining up with TRBD2. Germline trimming cut 0 bases from V and 10 bases from J; bases unmatched to any gene: 3. The CDR3 length is 13 residues. Germline CDR1 is LNHNV and CDR2 is YYDKDF (reference sequence). CDR3 loop: CATSRDYSGEQFF. In DNA, the CDR3 is TGTGCCACCAGCAGAGACTATAGCGGGGAGCAGTTCTTC.

The J gene is TRBJ1-4, the V gene TRBV5-1; TRBD1 might be the D (6 bases). Germline values: CDR1 SGHRS, CDR2 YFSETQ. Between the trimmed V and J ends, which lost 0 bases and 5 bases, there was a span of 14 bases. CDR3 length: 16 residues. The DNA for the CDR3 is TGCGCCAGCAGCTTGGAGGCCCAGGGGCGAAATGAAAAACTGTTTTTT. It specifies CASSLEAQGRNEKLFF.

The chain is built from TRBV19 and TRBJ1-1, with 12 bases aligning to TRBD1. V shed 5 bases, J shed 4 bases, and the junction held 5 bases outside the gene matches. Germline loops: CDR1 LNHDA, CDR2 SQIVND (reference sequence). The CDR3 covers 15 residues. The CDR3 spells CASSPGTGGPTEAFF. For the CDR3, the DNA is TGTGCCAGTAGTCCCGGGACAGGGGGCCCCACTGAAGCTTTCTTT.

The CDR3 reads CASSQSLQGSGTEAFF. The CDR3, as DNA: TGTGCCAGCAGCCAATCACTACAGGGGAGTGGCACTGAAGCTTTCTTT. This rearrangement joins TRBV4-2 to TRBJ1-1; 7 bases match TRBD1. V shed 2 bases, J shed 4 bases, and the junction held 10 bases outside the gene matches. From germline, CDR1 is LGHNA and CDR2 YNFKEQ. This CDR3 has 16 amino acids.

The chain is built from TRBV5-4 and TRBJ1-1; unclear D gene. The germline gives CDR1 SGHNT, CDR2 YYREEE (reference sequence). With 4 bases removed from V and 7 bases from J, the gap between germline ends came to 17 bases. This CDR3 has 14 amino acids. The CDR3 sequence is CASSPRPRENEAFF. CDR3 DNA: TGTGCCAGCAGCCCCAGACCTAGGGAGAATGAAGCTTTCTTT. Full variable domain (remainder filled in from reference TRBV5-4 and TRBJ1-1): ETGVTQSPTHLIKTRGQQVTLRCSSQSGHNTVSWYQQALGQGPQFIFQYYREEENGRGNFPPRFSGLQFPNYSSELNVNALELDDSALYLCASSPRPRENEAFFGQGTRLTVV.

The chain recombines TRBV6-2 or TRBV6-3 with TRBJ1-1; a possible D gene is TRBD1 (5 bases). The CDR3 spans 15 residues. Trimming shortened V by 4 bases and J by 0 bases, and 12 bases separated the two germline ends. Germline V lookup: CDR1 MNHEY, CDR2 SVGEGT. This CDR3 reads CASSLDRRMNTEAFF. CDR3 sequence (DNA): TGTGCCAGCAGTTTAGACAGAAGGATGAACACTGAAGCTTTCTTT.

This clone was found a few times. This chain joins TRBV3-1 (or the pseudogene TRBV3-2) and TRBJ2-5; 7 bases match TRBD2. From germline, CDR1 is LGHDT and CDR2 YNNKEL (reference sequence). The CDR3 length is 16 residues. With V trimmed by 1 base and J by 5 bases, 10 bases remained unmatched. The CDR3 is CASSQVLGGGRETQYF. In nucleotides, the CDR3 is TGTGCCAGCAGCCAAGTTCTGGGCGGGGGACGGGAGACCCAGTACTTC.

In nucleotides, the CDR3 is TGTGCCAGCAGCGCGAGCCTTACCCTGAACACTGAAGCTTTCTTT. Translating it yields CASSASLTLNTEAFF. The V call is TRBV9, the J call TRBJ1-1, with D unclear. This CDR3 comprises 15 residues. Per the germline V gene, CDR1 is SGDLS and CDR2 is YYNGEE. Trimming shortened V by 3 bases and J by 0 bases, and 12 bases separated the two germline ends.

J is TRBJ2-7 and V is TRBV18; 8 bases agree with TRBD1. The CDR3 consists of 18 residues. Germline V CDR1 and CDR2: KGHSH, LQKENI. The V and J ends lost 1 base and 0 bases, in that order; junction bases with no gene match: 11. CDR3 sequence: CASSPLLTGTGSSYEQYF. In DNA, the CDR3 is TGTGCCAGCTCACCACTACTTACCGGGACAGGAAGCTCCTACGAGCAGTACTTC.

The rearrangement uses TRBV25-1 and TRBJ2-7; D perhaps matches TRBD1 (6 bases). Trimming removed 6 bases at V and 3 bases at J, with 15 bases between. The germline V gene has CDR1 MGHDK and CDR2 SYGVNS. The length of the CDR3 is 14 residues. CDR3 bases: TGTGCCAGCAGAGGACAGCACGAAAACTACGAGCAGTACTTC. Translated, it gives CASRGQHENYEQYF.

The chain uses TRBV30 and TRBJ1-1; D may be TRBD1 (5 bases). Germline assignment: CDR1 GTSNPN and CDR2 SVGIG (reference sequence). V gave up 0 bases and J gave up 12 bases, with 14 bases separating them. This CDR3 is 12 amino acids long. The CDR3 sequence: CAWSVPSGKPFF. In nucleotides, the CDR3 is TGTGCCTGGAGTGTACCCTCAGGGAAACCTTTCTTT.

V gene TRBV15 combines with J gene TRBJ1-2; D is perhaps TRBD1 (5 bases). Looked up from germline, CDR1 is LNHNV and CDR2 is YYDKDF (reference sequence). The CDR3 is made up of 15 amino acids. The germline V and J ends were trimmed by 1 base and 6 bases, with 15 bases remaining between them. The DNA of the CDR3 is TGTGCCACCAGCAGAGGGGACTTCGACGGGAATGGCTACACCTTC. Translation: CATSRGDFDGNGYTF.

A single count supports this clone. The chain employs TRBV7-9 and TRBJ1-6; D not resolved. Germline V gives CDR1 SEHNR, CDR2 FQNEAQ (reference sequence). The CDR3 spans 12 residues. V lost 5 bases, J lost 6 bases, and 5 bases lay in between. Here the CDR3 reads CASSNSNSPLHF. For the CDR3, the DNA is TGTGCCAGCAGCAACAGTAATTCACCCCTCCACTTT. Using reference TRBV7-9 and TRBJ1-6 for the parts outside the CDR3, the full variable domain is DTGVSQNPRHKITKRGQNVTFRCDPISEHNRLYWYRQTLGQGPEFLTYFQNEAQLEKSRLLSDRFSAERPKGSFSTLEIQRTEQGDSAMYLCASSNSNSPLHFGNGTRLTVT.

V and J are TRBV5-1 and TRBJ2-5; D possibly corresponds to TRBD1 (5 bases). The V and J ends lost 0 bases and 1 base respectively, with 13 bases between them. Germline CDR1 is SGHRS and CDR2 is YFSETQ. CDR3 length: 16 amino acids. CDR3 amino acids: CASSLAASGSQETQYF. The CDR3 DNA reads TGCGCCAGCAGCTTGGCCGCGTCAGGGTCCCAAGAGACCCAGTACTTC. The variable domain in full, completed from reference TRBV5-1 and TRBJ2-5, reads KAGVTQTPRYLIKTRGQQVTLSCSPISGHRSVSWYQQTPGQGLQFLFEYFSETQRNKGNFPGRFSGRQFSNSRSEMNVSTLELGDSALYLCASSLAASGSQETQYFGPGTRLLVL.

The J gene is TRBJ2-2, the V gene TRBV5-1; possible D gene TRBD1, 5 bases. V was trimmed by 0 bases and J by 8 bases, leaving 11 bases between them. Germline CDR1 and CDR2: SGHRS and YFSETQ. The CDR3 runs 14 residues. The CDR3 reads CASSLATGAGELFF. CDR3 nucleotides: TGCGCCAGCAGCTTGGCCACAGGAGCGGGGGAGCTGTTTTTT. The full variable domain, rest sourced from reference TRBV5-1 and TRBJ2-2, is KAGVTQTPRYLIKTRGQQVTLSCSPISGHRSVSWYQQTPGQGLQFLFEYFSETQRNKGNFPGRFSGRQFSNSRSEMNVSTLELGDSALYLCASSLATGAGELFFGEGSRLTVL.

This clone was recorded only once. The chain joins TRBV5-5 to TRBJ1-1, with D uncertain. Per the germline V gene, CDR1 is SGHKS and CDR2 is YYEKEE (reference sequence). Trimming took 1 base from V and 1 from J, leaving 8 bases between them. This CDR3 is built from 14 residues. CDR3 residues: CASSLRQANTEAFF. The CDR3 nucleotides read TGTGCCAGCAGCTTGCGTCAGGCGAACACTGAAGCTTTCTTT.

This chain links TRBV11-1 with TRBJ1-2, with 7 bases identical to TRBD1. The J segment lost 4 bases and the V segment lost 5 bases, leaving 10 bases of the junction unmatched. The CDR3 is 15 residues long. Germline CDR1 SGHAT, CDR2 FQDESV (reference sequence). The CDR3 region has the DNA TGTGCCAGCAGCCCCCTTGTAACAGGGGCCTATGGCTACACCTTC. Encoded protein: CASSPLVTGAYGYTF. Full variable domain (rest looked up from reference TRBV11-1 and TRBJ1-2): EAEVAQSPRYKITEKSQAVAFWCDPISGHATLYWYRQILGQGPELLVQFQDESVVDDSQLPKDRFSAERLKGVDSTLKIQPAELGDSAMYLCASSPLVTGAYGYTFGSGTRLTVV.

The rearrangement links TRBV11-3 to TRBJ2-5, with TRBD1 matching over 8 bases. With 5 bases clipped from V and 3 bases from J, the junction kept 5 bases outside the gene matches. Looked up from germline, CDR1 is SGHNT and CDR2 is YENEEA. The CDR3 extends over 14 amino acids. The CDR3 spells CASSQWTGKETQYF. DNA of the CDR3: TGTGCCAGCAGCCAATGGACAGGGAAAGAGACCCAGTACTTC. Full variable domain (remainder filled in from reference TRBV11-3 and TRBJ2-5): EAGVVQSPRYKIIEKKQPVAFWCNPISGHNTLYWYLQNLGQGPELLIRYENEEAVDDSQLPKDRFSAERLKGVDSTLKIQPAELGDSAVYLCASSQWTGKETQYFGPGTRLLVL.

The V call is TRBV28, the J call TRBJ1-2; perhaps TRBD1 as D (5 bases). The CDR3 consists of 12 residues. Germline V lookup: CDR1 MDHEN, CDR2 SYDVKM. Trimming removed 7 bases at V and 8 bases at J, with 14 bases between. The CDR3 protein is CASTGDAGGYTF. The CDR3 DNA reads TGTGCCAGCACTGGGGACGCGGGGGGCTACACCTTC.

J is TRBJ2-1 and V is TRBV11-2, with 9 bases identical to TRBD2. This CDR3 has 16 amino acids. Germline assignment: CDR1 SGHAT and CDR2 FQNNGV. The V and J ends lost 5 bases and 7 bases, in that order; junction bases with no gene match: 12. In nucleotides, the CDR3 is TGTGCCAGCAGCCCCCCCGGGGCGGGGGGGCTTAATGAGCAGTTCTTC. As protein: CASSPPGAGGLNEQFF.